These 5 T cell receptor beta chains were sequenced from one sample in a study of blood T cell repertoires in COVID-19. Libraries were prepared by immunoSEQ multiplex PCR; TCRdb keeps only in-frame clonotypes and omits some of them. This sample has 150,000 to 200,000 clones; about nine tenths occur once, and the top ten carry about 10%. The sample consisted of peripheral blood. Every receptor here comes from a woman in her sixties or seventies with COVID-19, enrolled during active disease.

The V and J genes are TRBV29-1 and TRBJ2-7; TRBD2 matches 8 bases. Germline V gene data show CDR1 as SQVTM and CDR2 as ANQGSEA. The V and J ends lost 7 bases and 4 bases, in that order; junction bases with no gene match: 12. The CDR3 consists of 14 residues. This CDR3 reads CSGGSGIASYEQYF. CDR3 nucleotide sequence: TGCAGCGGTGGTAGCGGGATAGCCTCGTACGAGCAGTACTTC.

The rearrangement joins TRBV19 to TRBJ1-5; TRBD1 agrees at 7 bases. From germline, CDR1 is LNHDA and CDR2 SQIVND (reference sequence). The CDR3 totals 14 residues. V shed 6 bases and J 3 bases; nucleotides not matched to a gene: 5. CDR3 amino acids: CASRVGQFNQPQHF. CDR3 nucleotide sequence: TGTGCCAGTAGGGTGGGACAGTTCAATCAGCCCCAGCATTTT. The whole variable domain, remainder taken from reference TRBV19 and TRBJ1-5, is DGGITQSPKYLFRKEGQNVTLSCEQNLNHDAMYWYRQDPGQGLRLIYYSQIVNDFQKGDIAEGYSVSREKKESFPLTVTSAQKNPTAFYLCASRVGQFNQPQHFGDGTRLSIL.

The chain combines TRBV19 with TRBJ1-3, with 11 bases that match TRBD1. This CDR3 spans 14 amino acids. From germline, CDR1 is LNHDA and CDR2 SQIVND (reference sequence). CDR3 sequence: CSSVDRGRGNTIYF. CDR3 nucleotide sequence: TGTTCGTCGGTGGACAGGGGGCGTGGAAACACCATATATTTT.

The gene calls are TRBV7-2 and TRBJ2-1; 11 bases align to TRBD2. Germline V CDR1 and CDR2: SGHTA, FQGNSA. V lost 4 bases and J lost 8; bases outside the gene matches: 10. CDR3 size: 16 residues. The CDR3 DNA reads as TGTGCCAGCAGCTCCCGAATAGCGGGAGGGCATTATGAGCAGTTCTTC. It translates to CASSSRIAGGHYEQFF.

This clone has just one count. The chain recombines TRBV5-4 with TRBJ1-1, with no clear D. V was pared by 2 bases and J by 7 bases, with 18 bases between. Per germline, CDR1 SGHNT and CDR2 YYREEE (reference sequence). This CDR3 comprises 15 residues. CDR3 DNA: TGTGCCAGCAGCTTAATAACCACCCAAGCAAATGAAGCTTTCTTT. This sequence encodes CASSLITTQANEAFF.